This note documents a single TCR beta chain sequence. Data came from immunoSEQ multiplex PCR; TCRdb stores just in-frame clones and leaves some out. The profile covers around 170,000 clones, with approximately 74% appearing a single time and about 3% taken by the ten largest. The CDR3 extends over 16 amino acids. With 1 base clipped from V and 7 bases from J, the junction kept 8 bases outside the gene matches. CDR1 SGHTA and CDR2 FQGNSA come from the germline V gene. The data originate from a study of blood T cell repertoires in COVID-19. Study-level information: The United States, Italy and Spain provided the acute and convalescent COVID-19 samples.

The TCR was taken from an elderly woman with acute or convalescent COVID-19. The rearrangement joins TRBV7-2 to TRBJ2-1, with 9 bases lining up with TRBD2. Sequencing was carried out using peripheral blood. The CDR3 protein is CASSLVVTSGTNEQFF. CDR3 nucleotide sequence: TGTGCCAGCAGCTTAGTGGTGACTAGCGGCACAAATGAGCAGTTCTTC.